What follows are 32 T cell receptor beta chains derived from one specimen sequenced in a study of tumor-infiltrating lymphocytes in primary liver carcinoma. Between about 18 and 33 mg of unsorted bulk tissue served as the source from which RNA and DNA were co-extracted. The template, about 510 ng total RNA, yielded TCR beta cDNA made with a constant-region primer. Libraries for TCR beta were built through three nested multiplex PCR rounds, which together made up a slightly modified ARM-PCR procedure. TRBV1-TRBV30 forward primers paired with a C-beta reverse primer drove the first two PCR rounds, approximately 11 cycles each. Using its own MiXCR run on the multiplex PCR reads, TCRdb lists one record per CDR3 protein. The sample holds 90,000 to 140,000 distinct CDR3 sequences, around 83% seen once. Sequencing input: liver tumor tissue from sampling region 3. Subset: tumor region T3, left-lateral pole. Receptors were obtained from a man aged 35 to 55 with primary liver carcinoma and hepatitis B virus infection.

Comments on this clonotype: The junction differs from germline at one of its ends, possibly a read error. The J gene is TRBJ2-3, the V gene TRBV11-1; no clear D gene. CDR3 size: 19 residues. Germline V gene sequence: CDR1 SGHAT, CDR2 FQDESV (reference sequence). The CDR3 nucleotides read TGTGCCAGCAGCTCTGGGGAAAGCTCTCTTGGAGCCCGCACGGATACGCAGTATTTT. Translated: CASSSGESSLGARTDTQYF.

The CDR3, as DNA: TGTGCCAGTAGTATGGCTGGGATTAGCGGGAGGGGCTCCTACAATGAGCAGTTCTTC. It encodes CASSMAGISGRGSYNEQFF. This chain connects TRBV19 to TRBJ2-1; 11 bases are a match to TRBD2. Per germline, CDR1 LNHDA and CDR2 SQIVND (reference sequence). The CDR3 consists of 19 residues. Trimming at V came to 3 bases and at J to 0 bases, leaving 10 bases not matched to a gene.

The DNA of the CDR3 is TGTGCCAGCAGTTACTACTCGGGACAGGGGACGGGCAATCAGCCCCAGCATTTT. Translated, it gives CASSYYSGQGTGNQPQHF. This chain uses TRBV6-2 or TRBV6-3 with TRBJ1-5, with 10 bases matching TRBD1. The CDR3 totals 18 residues. The germline V gene has CDR1 MNHEY and CDR2 SVGEGT. Trimming removed 1 base from V and 2 bases from J; junction bases left unmatched: 8.

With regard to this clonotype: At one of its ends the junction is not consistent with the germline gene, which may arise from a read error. The CDR3 DNA is TGTGCCATCAGCTCCCGGAGATATAATGAGCAGTTCTTC. It yields the protein CAISSRRYNEQFF. The V gene is TRBV11-1, the J gene TRBJ2-1; D is uncertain. Germline CDR1 SGHAT, CDR2 FQDESV (reference sequence). The CDR3 sequence is 13 residues long.

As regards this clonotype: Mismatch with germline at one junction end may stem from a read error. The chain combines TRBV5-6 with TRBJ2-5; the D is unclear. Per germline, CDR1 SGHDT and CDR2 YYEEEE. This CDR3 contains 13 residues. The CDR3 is CASKWRDQETQNF. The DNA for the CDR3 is TGTGCCAGCAAATGGCGTGACCAAGAGACCCAGAACTTC.

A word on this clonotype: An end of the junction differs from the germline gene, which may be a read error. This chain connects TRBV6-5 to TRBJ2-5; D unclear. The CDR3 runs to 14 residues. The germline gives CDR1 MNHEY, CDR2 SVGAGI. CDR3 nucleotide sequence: TGTGCCAGTAGTTACGACACCCCACGAGAGACCCAGTACTTC. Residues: CASSYDTPRETQYF.

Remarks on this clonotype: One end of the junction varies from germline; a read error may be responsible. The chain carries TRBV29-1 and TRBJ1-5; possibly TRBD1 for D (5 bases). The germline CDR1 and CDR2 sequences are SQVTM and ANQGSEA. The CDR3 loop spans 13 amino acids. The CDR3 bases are TGCGGCGCCGGAAGGGGAGCGAATCAGCCCCAACATTTT. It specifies CGAGRGANQPQHF.

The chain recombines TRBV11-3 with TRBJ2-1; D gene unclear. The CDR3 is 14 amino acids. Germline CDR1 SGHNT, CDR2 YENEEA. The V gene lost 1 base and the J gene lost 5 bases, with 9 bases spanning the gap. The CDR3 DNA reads TGTGCCAGCAGCTTAGGTCTCGGCAACAATGAGCAGTTCTTC. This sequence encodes CASSLGLGNNEQFF.

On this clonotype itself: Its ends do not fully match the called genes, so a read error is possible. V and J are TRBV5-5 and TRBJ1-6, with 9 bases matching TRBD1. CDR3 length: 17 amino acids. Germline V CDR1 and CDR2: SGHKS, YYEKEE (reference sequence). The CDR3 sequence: CANHPGDRGVRNSPFHF. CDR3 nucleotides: TGTGCCAACCACCCGGGCGACAGGGGGGTGAGGAATTCACCCTTCCACTTT.

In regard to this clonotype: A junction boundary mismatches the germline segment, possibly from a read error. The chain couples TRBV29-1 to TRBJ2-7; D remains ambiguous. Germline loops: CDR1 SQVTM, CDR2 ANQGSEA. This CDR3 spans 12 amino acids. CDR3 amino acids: CIVKSAPYEQYF. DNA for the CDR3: TGCATCGTTAAATCAGCCCCCTACGAGCAGTACTTC.

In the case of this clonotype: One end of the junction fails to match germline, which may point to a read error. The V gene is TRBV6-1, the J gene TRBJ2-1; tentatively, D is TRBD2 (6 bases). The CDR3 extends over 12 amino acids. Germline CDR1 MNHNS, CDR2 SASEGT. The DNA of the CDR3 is TGTGCCAGCAGTAAAGCGGGTGATGACCAGTTCTTC. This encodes CASSKAGDDQFF.

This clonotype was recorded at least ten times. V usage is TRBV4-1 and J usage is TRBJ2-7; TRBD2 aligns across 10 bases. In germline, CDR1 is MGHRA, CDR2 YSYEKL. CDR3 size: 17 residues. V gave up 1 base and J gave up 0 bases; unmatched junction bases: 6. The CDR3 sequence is CASSQVYSGRPSYEQYF. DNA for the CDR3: TGCGCCAGCAGCCAAGTCTATAGCGGGAGGCCCTCCTACGAGCAGTACTTC.

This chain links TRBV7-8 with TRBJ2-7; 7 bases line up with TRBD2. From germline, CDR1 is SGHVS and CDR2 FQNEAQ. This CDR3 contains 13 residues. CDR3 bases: TGTGTGAGCAGCTTTACTAGCGCCCACGAGCAGTACTTC. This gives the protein CVSSFTSAHEQYF.

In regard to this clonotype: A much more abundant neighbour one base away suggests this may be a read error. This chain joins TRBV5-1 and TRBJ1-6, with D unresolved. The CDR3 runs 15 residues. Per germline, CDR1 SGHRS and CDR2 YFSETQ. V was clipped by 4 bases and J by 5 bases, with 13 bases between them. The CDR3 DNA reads TGCGCCAGCAGCCCTGGTGGGCGGGATAATTCACCCCTCCACTTT. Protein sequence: CASSPGGRDNSPLHF.

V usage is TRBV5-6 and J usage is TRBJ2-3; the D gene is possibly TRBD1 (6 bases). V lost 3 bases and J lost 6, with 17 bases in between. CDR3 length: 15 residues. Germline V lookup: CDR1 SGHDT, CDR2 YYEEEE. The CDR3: CASSSRRGQGDTQYF. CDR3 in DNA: TGTGCCAGCAGCTCGCGCCGGGGCCAGGGGGATACGCAGTATTTT. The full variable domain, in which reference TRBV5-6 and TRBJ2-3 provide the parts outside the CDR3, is DAGVTQSPTHLIKTRGQQVTLRCSPKSGHDTVSWYQQALGQGPQFIFQYYEEEERQRGNFPDRFSGHQFPNYSSELNVNALLLGDSALYLCASSSRRGQGDTQYFGPGTRLTVL.

The CDR3, as DNA: TGTGCCAGCGACCGAGCAGGGAAACAGAACACCGGGGAGCTGTTTTTT. It translates to CASDRAGKQNTGELFF. The chain employs TRBV11-2 and TRBJ2-2; D might be TRBD1 (5 bases). The CDR3 is 16 residues long. Germline assignment: CDR1 SGHAT and CDR2 FQNNGV. Trimming pared 8 bases from V and 1 base from J, leaving 17 bases between. The full variable domain, completed using reference TRBV11-2 and TRBJ2-2, is EAGVAQSPRYKIIEKRQSVAFWCNPISGHATLYWYQQILGQGPKLLIQFQNNGVVDDSQLPKDRFSAERLKGVDSTLKIQPAKLEDSAVYLCASDRAGKQNTGELFFGEGSRLTVL.

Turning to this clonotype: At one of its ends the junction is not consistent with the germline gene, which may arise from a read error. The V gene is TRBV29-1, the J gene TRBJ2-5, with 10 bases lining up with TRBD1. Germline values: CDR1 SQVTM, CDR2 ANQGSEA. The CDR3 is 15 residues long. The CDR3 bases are TGCAGCGTTGAAGCGGACAGGGGGAGAACAGAGATCCAGTACTTC. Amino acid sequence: CSVEADRGRTEIQYF. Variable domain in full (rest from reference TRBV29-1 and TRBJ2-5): SAVISQKPSRDICQRGTSLTIQCQVDSQVTMMFWYRQQPGQSLTLIATANQGSEATYESGFVIDKFPISRPNLTFSTLTVSNMSPEDSSIYLCSVEADRGRTEIQYFGPGTRLLVL.

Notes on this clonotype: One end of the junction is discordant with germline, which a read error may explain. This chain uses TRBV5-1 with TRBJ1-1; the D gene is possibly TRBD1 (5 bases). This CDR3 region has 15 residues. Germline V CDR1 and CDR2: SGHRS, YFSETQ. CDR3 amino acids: CASNSAGRGSTETFF. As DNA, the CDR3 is TGCGCCAGCAACTCGGCGGGGAGGGGTAGCACTGAAACTTTCTTT.

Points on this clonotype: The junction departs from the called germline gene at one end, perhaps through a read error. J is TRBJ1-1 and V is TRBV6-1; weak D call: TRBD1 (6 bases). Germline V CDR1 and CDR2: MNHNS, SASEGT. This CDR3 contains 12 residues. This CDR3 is CASGTGWIETFF. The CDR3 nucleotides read TGTGCCAGCGGCACAGGGTGGATTGAAACTTTCTTT.

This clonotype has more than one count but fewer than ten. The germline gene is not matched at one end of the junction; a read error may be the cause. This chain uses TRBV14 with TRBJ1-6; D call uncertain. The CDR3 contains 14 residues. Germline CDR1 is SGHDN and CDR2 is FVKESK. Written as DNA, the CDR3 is TGTGCCAGCAGTCACTCAAGGGAAAATTCACCCTTCCACTTT. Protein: CASSHSRENSPFHF.

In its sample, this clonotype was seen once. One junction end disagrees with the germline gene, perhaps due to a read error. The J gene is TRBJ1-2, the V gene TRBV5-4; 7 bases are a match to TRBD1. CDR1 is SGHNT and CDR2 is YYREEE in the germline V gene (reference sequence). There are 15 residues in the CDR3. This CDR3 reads CVSSATGVGNYGYTF. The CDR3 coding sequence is TGTGTCAGCAGCGCTACAGGGGTGGGGAACTATGGCTACACCTTC. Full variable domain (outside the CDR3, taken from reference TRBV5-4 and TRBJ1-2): ETGVTQSPTHLIKTRGQQVTLRCSSQSGHNTVSWYQQALGQGPQFIFQYYREEENGRGNFPPRFSGLQFPNYSSELNVNALELDDSALYLCVSSATGVGNYGYTFGSGTRLTVV.

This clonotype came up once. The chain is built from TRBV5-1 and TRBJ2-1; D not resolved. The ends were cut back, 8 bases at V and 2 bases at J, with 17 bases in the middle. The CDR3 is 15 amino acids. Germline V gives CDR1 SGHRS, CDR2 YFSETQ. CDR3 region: CASNLVGEPYNEQFF. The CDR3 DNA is TGCGCCAGTAACTTGGTTGGGGAACCCTACAATGAGCAGTTCTTC.

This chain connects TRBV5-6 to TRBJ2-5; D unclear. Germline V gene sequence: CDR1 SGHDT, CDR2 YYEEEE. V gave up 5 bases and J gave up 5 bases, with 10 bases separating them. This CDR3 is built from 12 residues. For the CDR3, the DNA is TGTGCCAGCAGTTGTGGGCGGGAGACCCAGTACTTC. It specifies CASSCGRETQYF.

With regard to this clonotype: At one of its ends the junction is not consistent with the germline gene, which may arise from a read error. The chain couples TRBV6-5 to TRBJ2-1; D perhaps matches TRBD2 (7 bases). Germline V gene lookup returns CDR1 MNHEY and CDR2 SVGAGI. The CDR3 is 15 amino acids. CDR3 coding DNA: TGTGCCAGCAGCTTACCAGCGGGGACATACAATGAGCAGTTCTTT. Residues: CASSLPAGTYNEQFF.

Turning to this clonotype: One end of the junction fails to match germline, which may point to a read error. The CDR3 here is CASSSPPWDTEAFF. The CDR3 DNA reads TGTGCCAGTAGTTCTCCCCCATGGGACACTGAAGCTTTCTTT. The V call is TRBV6-2 or TRBV6-3, the J call TRBJ1-1, with D unresolved. The CDR3 is 14 amino acids. Germline CDR1 MNHEY, CDR2 SVGEGT.

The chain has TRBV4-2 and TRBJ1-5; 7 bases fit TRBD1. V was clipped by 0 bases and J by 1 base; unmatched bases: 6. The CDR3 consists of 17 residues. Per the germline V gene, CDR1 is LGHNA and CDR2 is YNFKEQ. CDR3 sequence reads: CASSQEVAGGSNQPQHF. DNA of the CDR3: TGTGCCAGCAGCCAAGAGGTAGCAGGGGGAAGCAATCAGCCCCAGCATTTT.

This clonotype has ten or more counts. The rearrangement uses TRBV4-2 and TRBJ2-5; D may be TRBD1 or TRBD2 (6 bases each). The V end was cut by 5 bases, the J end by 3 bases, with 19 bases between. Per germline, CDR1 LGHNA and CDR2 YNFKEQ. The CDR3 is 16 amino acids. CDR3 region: CASSAGGGTVKETQYF. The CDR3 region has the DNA TGTGCCAGCAGCGCTGGAGGGGGTACGGTGAAAGAGACCCAGTACTTC.

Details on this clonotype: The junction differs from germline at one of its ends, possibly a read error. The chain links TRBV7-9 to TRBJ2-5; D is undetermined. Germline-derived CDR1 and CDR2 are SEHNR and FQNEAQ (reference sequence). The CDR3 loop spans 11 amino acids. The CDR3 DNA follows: TGTGGCAGCATCCTGAAAGGGACCCAGTACTTC. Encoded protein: CGSILKGTQYF. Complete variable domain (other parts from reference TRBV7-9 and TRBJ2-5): DTGVSQNPRHKITKRGQNVTFRCDPISEHNRLYWYRQTLGQGPEFLTYFQNEAQLEKSRLLSDRFSAERPKGSFSTLEIQRTEQGDSAMYLCGSILKGTQYFGPGTRLLVL.

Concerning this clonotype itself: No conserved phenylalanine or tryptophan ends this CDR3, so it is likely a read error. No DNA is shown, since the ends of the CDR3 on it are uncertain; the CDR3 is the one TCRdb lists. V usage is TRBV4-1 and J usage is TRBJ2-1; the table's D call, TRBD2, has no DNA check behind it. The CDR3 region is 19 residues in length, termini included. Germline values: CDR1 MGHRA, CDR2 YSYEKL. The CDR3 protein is CASSQDRGGRTMVRNEQFS.

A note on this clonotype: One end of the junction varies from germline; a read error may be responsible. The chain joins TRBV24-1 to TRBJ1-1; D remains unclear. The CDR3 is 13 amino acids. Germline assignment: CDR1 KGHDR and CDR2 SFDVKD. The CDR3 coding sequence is TGTGCCACCATGGGTAACCCGAACATTGAATCTTTCTTT. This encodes CATMGNPNIESFF.

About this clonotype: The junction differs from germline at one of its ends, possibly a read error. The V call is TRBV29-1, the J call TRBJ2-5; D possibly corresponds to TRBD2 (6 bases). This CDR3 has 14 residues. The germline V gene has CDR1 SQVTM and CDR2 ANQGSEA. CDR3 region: CSVGGTVPLETQYF. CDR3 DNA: TGCAGTGTTGGAGGGACGGTACCCTTGGAGACCCAGTACTTC.

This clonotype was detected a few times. CDR3: CAWRLNANEQFF. CDR3 nucleotide sequence: TGTGCCTGGAGGTTAAATGCCAATGAGCAGTTCTTC. The chain employs TRBV11-3 and TRBJ2-1, with D perhaps matching TRBD2 (5 bases). Germline V CDR1 and CDR2: SGHNT, YENEEA. The CDR3 runs 12 residues. Trimming took 11 bases from V and 6 from J, leaving 14 bases between them.